Shown below are 28 T cell receptor beta chains from a single sample sequenced in a study of PD-1 blockade in classical Hodgkin lymphoma. This table comes from immunoSEQ multiplex PCR, and its TCRdb copy is limited to in-frame clones, with some not included. The repertoire has 28,000 or so clones, roughly 65% of them found once; the top ten carry about 12%. Each patient experienced a relapse that followed autologous stem cell transplantation, and brentuximab vedotin exposure varied. Sequencing was performed on peripheral blood mononuclear cells (PBMCs), taken before the second cycle of nivolumab. These receptors all stem from a human donor with classical Hodgkin lymphoma.

This chain links TRBV5-6 with TRBJ2-3, with a weak D call TRBD1 (5 bases). The CDR3 has 18 residues. The V and J ends lost 2 bases and 5 bases respectively, with 24 bases between them. Germline V gene sequence: CDR1 SGHDT, CDR2 YYEEEE. DNA of the CDR3: TGTGCCAGCAGCTTCTCCCTAGGGCAGGGAAGGTCCGGAGATACGCAGTATTTT. This encodes CASSFSLGQGRSGDTQYF.

This clone was picked up a small number of times. A junction end diverges from the germline sequence, so it may reflect a read error. The V and J genes are TRBV18 and TRBJ2-7, with D unclear. The CDR3 is 16 residues long. The germline CDR1 and CDR2 sequences are KGHSH and LQKENI. The CDR3 DNA is TGTGCCAGCTCCCCACGAGCGCGGACCAACTCCTACGAGCAGTACTTC. Encoded protein: CASSPRARTNSYEQYF.

This chain links TRBV28 with TRBJ1-2; 7 positions match TRBD1. Germline-derived CDR1 and CDR2 are MDHEN and SYDVKM. This CDR3 has 16 residues. V shed 7 bases and J 4 bases; nucleotides not matched to a gene: 15. This chain's CDR3 is CASIALGSGTVYGYTF. CDR3 sequence (DNA): TGTGCCAGCATAGCTTTGGGGTCCGGGACAGTCTATGGCTACACCTTC.

The V gene is TRBV21-1, the J gene TRBJ2-3; the D call in the table, TRBD2, was not verified against the DNA. TRBV21-1 is noted as a pseudogene. CDR3 size: 15 residues. In DNA, the CDR3 is TGTGCCAGCAGCAAATATCCGGCGGAGTGGGATACGCAGTATTTT. Its translation is CASSKYPAEWDTQYF.

The gene calls are TRBV10-3 and TRBJ2-3; 10 bases line up with TRBD2. V shed 0 bases, J shed 3 bases, and the junction held 6 bases outside the gene matches. This CDR3 is built from 17 residues. Germline V gene lookup returns CDR1 ENHRY and CDR2 SYGVKD. CDR3 sequence reads: CAISESRSGGGTDTQYF. For the CDR3, the DNA is TGTGCCATCAGTGAGTCGAGGAGCGGGGGGGGAACAGATACGCAGTATTTT.

The chain links TRBV6-5 to TRBJ1-5, with TRBD1 identical over 7 bases. Germline V gene sequence: CDR1 MNHEY, CDR2 SVGAGI. The CDR3 is made up of 15 amino acids. Trimming removed 6 bases from V and 2 bases from J; junction bases left unmatched: 7. The CDR3: CASRGGGAGNQPQHF. The DNA for the CDR3 is TGTGCCAGCAGGGGAGGGGGCGCGGGCAATCAGCCCCAGCATTTT.

CDR3 nucleotides: TGTGCCAGCAGTTTAGGGGGCTCTGGGGCCAACGTCCTGACTTTC. This sequence encodes CASSLGGSGANVLTF. The genes are TRBV28 and TRBJ2-6, with D perhaps given as TRBD1 or TRBD2 (5 bases each). Germline lookup yields CDR1 MDHEN and CDR2 SYDVKM. The CDR3 loop spans 15 amino acids. V was pared by 2 bases and J by 0 bases, with 5 bases between. The full variable domain, completed using reference TRBV28 and TRBJ2-6, is DVKVTQSSRYLVKRTGEKVFLECVQDMDHENMFWYRQDPGLGLRLIYFSYDVKMKEKGDIPEGYSVSREKKERFSLILESASTNQTSMYLCASSLGGSGANVLTFGAGSRLTVL.

The genes are TRBV5-8 and TRBJ1-1; weak D call: TRBD1 (5 bases). Germline V CDR1 and CDR2: SGHTS, YDEGEE. The CDR3 runs 15 residues. V was clipped by 4 bases and J by 1 base, with 14 bases between them. As DNA, the CDR3 is TGTGCCAGCAGCCACGGCGGACATCGGAACACTGAAGCTTTCTTT. Translated, it gives CASSHGGHRNTEAFF.

Comments on this clone: Additional DNA sequences in this sample encode the identical CDR3. J is TRBJ2-1 and V is TRBV30; TRBD2 matches 14 bases. V dropped 1 base and J dropped 6; count of bases not matched to a gene: 2. The germline CDR1 and CDR2 sequences are GTSNPN and SVGIG (reference sequence). This CDR3 has 15 amino acids. The CDR3 nucleotides read TGTGCCTGGAGTGCCGGGACTAGCGGGAGCAATGAGCAGTTCTTC. This codes for CAWSAGTSGSNEQFF.

Note on this clone: Within the sample, other DNA sequences also encode this same CDR3. V and J are TRBV6-5 and TRBJ2-7; 9 nucleotides match TRBD2. Germline V gives CDR1 MNHEY, CDR2 SVGAGI. The CDR3 has 15 residues. Trimming took 0 bases from V and 1 from J; bases not matched to a gene: 1. The CDR3, as DNA: TGTGCCAGCAGTTACTCCGCGGGGGGGTCCTACGAGCAGTACTTC. Translating it yields CASSYSAGGSYEQYF.

The chain couples TRBV7-3 to TRBJ2-6, with 7 bases lining up with TRBD1. The CDR3 runs to 18 residues. The junction had 11 bases not matched to a gene; V was cut back by 6 bases and J by 0 bases. CDR1 is SGHTA, CDR2 FQGTGA, per germline. CDR3 amino acids: CASSSKGQSLSGANVLTF. CDR3 sequence (DNA): TGTGCCAGCAGTTCAAAGGGACAGTCCCTCTCTGGGGCCAACGTCCTGACTTTC.

The chain combines TRBV6-5 with TRBJ1-5; D unclear. Germline lookup yields CDR1 MNHEY and CDR2 SVGAGI. CDR3 length: 13 amino acids. The V end was cut by 5 bases, the J end by 5 bases, with 10 bases between. CDR3 in amino acids: CASSLTIDQPQHF. In nucleotides, the CDR3 is TGTGCCAGCAGTCTTACCATCGATCAGCCCCAGCATTTT.

This clone appeared a single time. The rearrangement joins TRBV4-3 to TRBJ1-5; a weak D match, TRBD1 (5 bases). CDR1 LGHNA and CDR2 YSLEER come from the germline V gene. Trimming cost V 3 bases and J 7 bases, with 10 bases left between them. The CDR3 has 13 residues. CDR3 amino acids: CASSHVGEQPQHF. CDR3 in DNA: TGCGCCAGCAGCCACGTAGGGGAGCAGCCCCAGCATTTT.

This rearrangement joins TRBV27 to TRBJ1-1, with 8 bases matching TRBD1. Germline values: CDR1 MNHEY, CDR2 SMNVEV (reference sequence). The CDR3 extends over 13 amino acids. J was trimmed by 10 bases and V by 2 bases; bases with no gene match: 6. CDR3 sequence (DNA): TGTGCCAGCAGTTTAGACAGGGGAAAAGCAGCTTTCTTT. Its protein is CASSLDRGKAAFF.

J is TRBJ1-2 and V is TRBV30; D unresolved. V was clipped by 0 bases and J by 6 bases, with 11 bases between them. The CDR3 extends over 13 amino acids. The germline CDR1 and CDR2 sequences are GTSNPN and SVGIG (reference sequence). CDR3 nucleotides: TGTGCCTGGAGTGTAAGAGGGTCCGATGGCTACACCTTC. It is translated as CAWSVRGSDGYTF.

V is TRBV11-2 and J is TRBJ2-5; D is undetermined. Between the trimmed V and J ends, which lost 4 bases and 0 bases, there was a span of 6 bases. The CDR3 runs to 13 residues. CDR1 SGHAT and CDR2 FQNNGV come from the germline V gene. The CDR3 DNA is TGTGCCAGCAGCTCAGACAACCAAGAGACCCAGTACTTC. Translating it yields CASSSDNQETQYF. Based on the CDR3 plus reference TRBV11-2 and TRBJ2-5, the full variable domain is EAGVAQSPRYKIIEKRQSVAFWCNPISGHATLYWYQQILGQGPKLLIQFQNNGVVDDSQLPKDRFSAERLKGVDSTLKIQPAKLEDSAVYLCASSSDNQETQYFGPGTRLLVL.

The V and J genes are TRBV6-5 and TRBJ1-2; 8 nucleotides match TRBD1. This CDR3 contains 13 residues. Germline V gives CDR1 MNHEY, CDR2 SVGAGI. Trimming cost V 5 bases and J 2 bases; bases outside gene matches: 1. DNA of the CDR3: TGTGCCAGCAGTAGGACAGGGAACTATGGCTACACCTTC. This gives the protein CASSRTGNYGYTF.

J is TRBJ2-5 and V is TRBV18, with D maybe TRBD2 (6 bases). The CDR3 sequence is 13 residues long. V was clipped by 9 bases and J by 5 bases, with 16 bases between them. Germline assignment: CDR1 KGHSH and CDR2 LQKENI. The CDR3: CASSAGSGETQYF. The CDR3 DNA reads as TGTGCCAGTTCCGCGGGGTCGGGTGAGACCCAGTACTTC.

This clone has a handful of counts. The genes are TRBV9 and TRBJ2-3, with 10 bases lining up with TRBD2. Germline V gives CDR1 SGDLS, CDR2 YYNGEE. With 4 bases clipped from V and 3 bases from J, the junction kept 14 bases outside the gene matches. The CDR3 covers 18 residues. CDR3 region: CASSIGSGRGGKTDTQYF. The CDR3, as DNA: TGTGCCAGCAGCATAGGGAGCGGGAGGGGTGGTAAAACAGATACGCAGTATTTT.

The chain uses TRBV5-6 and TRBJ2-2; 10 bases map to TRBD1. The CDR3 contains 15 residues. Germline assignment: CDR1 SGHDT and CDR2 YYEEEE. With 3 bases clipped from V and 4 bases from J, the junction kept 3 bases outside the gene matches. CDR3 bases: TGTGCCAGCAGCTCGGACAGGGGGAGCACCGGGGAGCTGTTTTTT. Protein: CASSSDRGSTGELFF.

This clone was detected once. The chain has TRBV9 and TRBJ2-5; D is possibly TRBD2 (6 bases). The germline V gene encodes CDR1 SGDLS and CDR2 YYNGEE. CDR3 size: 14 residues. Trimming took off 0 bases at V and 5 bases at J, with 11 bases between the two ends. CDR3 sequence (DNA): TGTGCCAGCAGCGTAGCTGGCGGGGTTGAGACCCAGTACTTC. It yields the protein CASSVAGGVETQYF.

V usage is TRBV6-6 and J usage is TRBJ2-3; D is ambiguous. This CDR3 comprises 13 residues. Trimming took 2 bases from V and 1 from J, leaving 4 bases between them. From germline, CDR1 is MNHNY and CDR2 SVGAGI (reference sequence). The CDR3 DNA reads TGTGCCAGCAGTTACGACCGCACAGATACGCAGTATTTT. This encodes CASSYDRTDTQYF.

The chain employs TRBV7-2 and TRBJ2-1; TRBD1 agrees at 9 bases. The length of the CDR3 is 15 residues. Trimming took 5 bases from V and 3 from J; bases not matched to a gene: 5. Germline V lookup: CDR1 SGHTA, CDR2 FQGNSA. CDR3 loop: CASSERDRVYNEQFF. CDR3 DNA sequence: TGTGCCAGCAGCGAAAGGGACAGGGTCTACAATGAGCAGTTCTTC.

This chain links TRBV9 with TRBJ2-3; 7 bases align to TRBD2. Germline CDR1 is SGDLS and CDR2 is YYNGEE. Germline trimming cut 4 bases from V and 2 bases from J; bases unmatched to any gene: 7. The CDR3 sequence is 15 residues long. DNA of the CDR3: TGTGCCAGCAGCTTAGGGGAGGGGAACACAGATACGCAGTATTTT. It encodes CASSLGEGNTDTQYF.

This clone has more than one count but fewer than ten. The chain links TRBV7-9 to TRBJ2-3, with TRBD2 matching 7 bases. The trim removed 5 bases at V and 2 bases at J, leaving 7 bases unmatched. CDR1 SEHNR and CDR2 FQNEAQ come from the germline V gene (reference sequence). CDR3 length equals 15 residues. CDR3 sequence: CASSNLAVLTDTQYF. CDR3 nucleotides: TGTGCCAGCAGCAATCTAGCGGTACTCACAGATACGCAGTATTTT.

V is TRBV5-1 and J is TRBJ2-1, with 7 bases aligning to TRBD2. V was pared by 0 bases and J by 5 bases, with 14 bases of the junction left unmatched. The CDR3 is 18 residues long. The germline V gene encodes CDR1 SGHRS and CDR2 YFSETQ. The CDR3 DNA reads TGCGCCAGCAGCTTGGCCGGGATGGGGCGGGAGATTAACAATGAGCAGTTCTTC. It translates to CASSLAGMGREINNEQFF.

Only a few counts were recorded for this clone. V gene TRBV7-2 combines with J gene TRBJ1-3, with D tentatively TRBD1 (6 bases). V gave up 5 bases and J gave up 0 bases, with 17 bases separating them. The germline CDR1 and CDR2 sequences are SGHTA and FQGNSA. There are 17 residues in the CDR3. As DNA, the CDR3 is TGTGCCAGCAGCCTAAGGGACAACAGGCTCTCTGGAAACACCATATATTTT. Its translation is CASSLRDNRLSGNTIYF.

This clone showed up just a few times. The chain is built from TRBV7-9 and TRBJ2-3, with TRBD2 matching 7 bases. The CDR3 length is 14 residues. Unmatched junction bases numbered 10, after V lost 8 bases and J lost 5 bases. Per germline, CDR1 SEHNR and CDR2 FQNEAQ (reference sequence). The CDR3: CASSEAGQGDTQYF. DNA for the CDR3: TGTGCCAGCTCAGAAGCGGGGCAGGGAGATACGCAGTATTTT.